Listed here are 10 T cell receptor beta chains from one sample, sequenced in a study of blood T cell repertoires in COVID-19. Here immunoSEQ multiplex PCR was the method, and the copy in TCRdb shows in-frame clones only, minus some. The sample consists of some 190,000 clones, approximately 80% of them appearing once. The source material was PBMCs or T cells enriched from blood (not recorded which). The receptors were gathered from a man in his fifties or sixties who had been exposed to COVID-19.

The sample holds a few counts of this clone. The chain couples TRBV7-2 to TRBJ1-2; weak D call: TRBD1 (5 bases). The V gene's germline CDR1 is SGHTA and CDR2 FQGNSA. The V and J ends lost 4 bases and 7 bases respectively, with 10 bases between them. The CDR3 consists of 12 residues. CDR3 DNA: TGTGCCAGCAGCTCGCGGACAACTGGCTACACCTTC. Protein sequence: CASSSRTTGYTF.

V gene TRBV10-3 combines with J gene TRBJ1-5; tentative D call: TRBD1 (5 bases). This CDR3 contains 13 residues. With 6 bases removed from V and 3 bases from J, the gap between germline ends came to 9 bases. Per germline, CDR1 ENHRY and CDR2 SYGVKD. CDR3 sequence: CAISWGVNQPQHF. As DNA, the CDR3 is TGTGCCATCAGCTGGGGGGTCAATCAGCCCCAGCATTTT.

This chain joins TRBV4-1 and TRBJ2-3, with D tentatively TRBD1 (5 bases). This CDR3 is built from 14 residues. Germline V lookup: CDR1 MGHRA, CDR2 YSYEKL. V was cut by 3 bases and J by 4 bases, with 11 bases left in between. CDR3 region: CASSHSRAPDTQYF. CDR3 nucleotide sequence: TGCGCCAGCAGCCATAGCAGGGCCCCAGATACGCAGTATTTT.

The chain employs TRBV7-2 and TRBJ1-1, with 8 bases fitting TRBD1. Germline V gene lookup returns CDR1 SGHTA and CDR2 FQGNSA. The CDR3 extends over 15 amino acids. V dropped 5 bases and J dropped 7; count of bases not matched to a gene: 12. The CDR3 DNA reads TGTGCCAGCAGCCGCATTTTGGCAGGGGGCATTGAAGCTTTCTTT. Translated: CASSRILAGGIEAFF.

The chain joins TRBV19 to TRBJ2-3; TRBD2 agrees at 10 bases. The V segment lost 5 bases and the J segment 2 bases; nucleotides outside the gene matches: 4. The CDR3 is 15 amino acids. CDR1 and CDR2 (germline): LNHDA, SQIVND (reference sequence). CDR3 nucleotide sequence: TGTGCCAGTAGTTTAGGGACTAGCGACACAGATACGCAGTATTTT. Translating gives CASSLGTSDTDTQYF.

This chain joins TRBV24-1 and TRBJ2-5; 8 nucleotides match TRBD1. Looked up from germline, CDR1 is KGHDR and CDR2 is SFDVKD. This CDR3 region has 17 residues. V lost 4 bases to trimming and J lost 1 base; unmatched junction nucleotides: 10. CDR3 loop: CATSDQGQGGFQETQYF. The DNA for the CDR3 is TGTGCCACCAGTGACCAAGGACAGGGAGGCTTCCAAGAGACCCAGTACTTC.

J is TRBJ2-3 and V is TRBV7-3, with 7 bases matching TRBD2. CDR3 size: 17 residues. Losses at the gene ends were 10 bases for V and 2 bases for J; bases not matched to a gene: 18. Germline-derived CDR1 and CDR2 are SGHTA and FQGTGA. The chain's CDR3 is CATYRPGGVPYTDTQYF. CDR3 DNA sequence: TGTGCCACCTACCGCCCTGGGGGGGTCCCTTACACAGATACGCAGTATTTT.

The chain has TRBV7-9 and TRBJ1-1, with TRBD1 matching 9 bases. Germline-derived CDR1 and CDR2 are SEHNR and FQNEAQ (reference sequence). The ends lost 4 bases at V and 1 base at J; junction bases unmatched: 10. The CDR3 has 17 amino acids. For the CDR3, the DNA is TGTGCCAGCAGCTCAACCCTTGGGACAGGGACGAACACTGAAGCTTTCTTT. Protein: CASSSTLGTGTNTEAFF.

This chain connects TRBV7-2 to TRBJ2-7, with 9 bases aligning to TRBD1. V gave up 1 base and J gave up 4 bases; unmatched junction bases: 8. CDR1 is SGHTA and CDR2 is FQGNSA in the germline V gene. The CDR3 has 16 residues. The CDR3 nucleotides are TGTGCCAGCAGCTTAGGCTGGGGGGGACAGGGATACGAGCAGTACTTC. Translating it yields CASSLGWGGQGYEQYF.

The V call is TRBV19, the J call TRBJ2-6; the D is unclear. The CDR3 is 14 amino acids. V was clipped by 3 bases and J by 1 base, with 4 bases between them. Looked up from germline, CDR1 is LNHDA and CDR2 is SQIVND (reference sequence). The CDR3 loop is CASSIPSGANVLTF. DNA for the CDR3: TGTGCCAGTAGTATCCCTTCTGGGGCCAACGTCCTGACTTTC.